The clone carrying this T cell receptor beta chain was detected a few times. Its antigen is unknown. TCRdb reprocessed the 5' RACE reads with MiXCR, giving one entry per CDR3 protein. This sample has over 450,000 distinct CDR3 sequences; about 20% occur once, and the top ten carry approximately 13%. This sample was included in a study of T-cell memory formation after mild COVID-19. Study results and caveats: Contracting clones from day 15 to 85 showed balanced CD4/CD8; later expanders favored CD4+.

The CDR3 is 15 amino acids. The germline gives CDR1 LGHNA, CDR2 YNFKEQ. Trimming stripped 0 bases from V and 4 bases from J, with 12 bases between. Sequenced input: PBMCs or a T cell subset sorted from them (not recorded which). The chain uses TRBV4-2 and TRBJ2-5; D uncertain. The receptor comes from an adult woman who had mild COVID-19 (a few samples of this study predate the infection). Cell type and time point are not known. CDR3 residues: CASSQDWPIRETQYF. In DNA form, the CDR3 reads TGTGCCAGCAGCCAAGATTGGCCGATACGAGAGACCCAGTACTTC.